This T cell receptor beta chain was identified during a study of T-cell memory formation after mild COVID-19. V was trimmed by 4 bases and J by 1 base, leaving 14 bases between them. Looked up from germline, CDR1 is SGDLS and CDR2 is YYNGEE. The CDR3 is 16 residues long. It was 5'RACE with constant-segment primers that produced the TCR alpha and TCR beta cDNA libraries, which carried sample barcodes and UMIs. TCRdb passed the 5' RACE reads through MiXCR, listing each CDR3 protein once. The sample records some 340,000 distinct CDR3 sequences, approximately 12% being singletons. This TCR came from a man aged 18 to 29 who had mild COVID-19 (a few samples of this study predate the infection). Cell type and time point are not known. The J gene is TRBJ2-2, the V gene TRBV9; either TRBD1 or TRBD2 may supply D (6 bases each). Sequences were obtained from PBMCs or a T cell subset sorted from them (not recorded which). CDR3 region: CASSFRLGGNTGELFF. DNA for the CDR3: TGTGCCAGCAGCTTTAGACTAGGGGGGAACACCGGGGAGCTGTTTTTT.